This T cell receptor beta chain was found in a study of blood T cell repertoires in COVID-19. Study-wide background: PBMCs, B-cell-depleted T cells, or T cells provided the cDNA or gDNA that made up the material.

The study drew participants aged about 18 to 89 years from some 23 US areas. Participants' reported clinical history set cohort assignment. In Cohort 3, a recovered donor had either two negative PCRs, clearance, or symptom resolution. Generated by immunoSEQ multiplex PCR, the TCRdb table keeps only in-frame clones and is missing some. Of approximately 160,000 clones listed, 87% are singletons. This clone was counted once. The J segment lost 0 bases and the V segment lost 4 bases, leaving 3 bases of the junction unmatched. Germline assignment: CDR1 SGDLS and CDR2 YYNGEE. The CDR3 is 15 amino acids. This sequence was found in a woman aged 45-60 years who had recovered from COVID-19. Specimen: PBMCs or T cells enriched from blood (not recorded which). The J gene is TRBJ2-7, the V gene TRBV9; TRBD1 matches 11 bases. CDR3 amino acids: CASSPGQGGSYEQYF. The CDR3 bases are TGTGCCAGCAGCCCGGGACAGGGGGGCTCCTACGAGCAGTACTTC.